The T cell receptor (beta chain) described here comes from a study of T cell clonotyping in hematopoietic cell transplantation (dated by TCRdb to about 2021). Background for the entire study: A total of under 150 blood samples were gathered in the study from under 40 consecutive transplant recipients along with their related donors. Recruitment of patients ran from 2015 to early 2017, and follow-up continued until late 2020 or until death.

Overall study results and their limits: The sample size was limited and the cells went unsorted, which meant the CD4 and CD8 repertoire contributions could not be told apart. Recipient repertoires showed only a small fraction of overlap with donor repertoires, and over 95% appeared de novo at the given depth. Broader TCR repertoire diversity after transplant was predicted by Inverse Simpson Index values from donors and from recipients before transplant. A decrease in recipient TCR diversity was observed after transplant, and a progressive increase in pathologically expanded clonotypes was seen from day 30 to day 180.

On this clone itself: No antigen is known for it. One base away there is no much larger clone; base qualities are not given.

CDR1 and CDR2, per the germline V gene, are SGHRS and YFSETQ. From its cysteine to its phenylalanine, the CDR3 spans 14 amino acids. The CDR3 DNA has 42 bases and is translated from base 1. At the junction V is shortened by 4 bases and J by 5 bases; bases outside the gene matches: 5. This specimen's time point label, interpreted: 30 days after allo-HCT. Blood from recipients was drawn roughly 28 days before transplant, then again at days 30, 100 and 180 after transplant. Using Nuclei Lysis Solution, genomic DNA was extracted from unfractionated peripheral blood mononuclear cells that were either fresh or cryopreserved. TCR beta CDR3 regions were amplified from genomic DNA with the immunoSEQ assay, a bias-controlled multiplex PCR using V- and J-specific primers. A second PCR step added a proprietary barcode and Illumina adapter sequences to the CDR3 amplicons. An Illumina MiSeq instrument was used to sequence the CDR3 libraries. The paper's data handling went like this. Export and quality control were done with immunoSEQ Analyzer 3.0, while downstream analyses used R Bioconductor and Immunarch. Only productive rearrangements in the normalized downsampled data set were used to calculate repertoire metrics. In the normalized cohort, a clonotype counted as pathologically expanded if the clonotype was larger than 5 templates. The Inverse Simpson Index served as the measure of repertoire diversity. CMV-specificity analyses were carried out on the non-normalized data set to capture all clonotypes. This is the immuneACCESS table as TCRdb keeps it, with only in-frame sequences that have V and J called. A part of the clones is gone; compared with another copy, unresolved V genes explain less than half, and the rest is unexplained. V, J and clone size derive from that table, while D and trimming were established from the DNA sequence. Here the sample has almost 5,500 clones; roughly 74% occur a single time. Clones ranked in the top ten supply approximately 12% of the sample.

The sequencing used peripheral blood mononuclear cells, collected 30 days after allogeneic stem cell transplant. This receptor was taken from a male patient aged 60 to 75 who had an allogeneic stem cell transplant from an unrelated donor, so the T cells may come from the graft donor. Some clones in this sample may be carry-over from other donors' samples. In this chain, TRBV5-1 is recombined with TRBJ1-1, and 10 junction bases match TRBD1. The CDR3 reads CASSRQGAETEAFF. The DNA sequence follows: TGCGCCAGCAGCCGACAGGGGGCTGAGACTGAAGCTTTCTTT.